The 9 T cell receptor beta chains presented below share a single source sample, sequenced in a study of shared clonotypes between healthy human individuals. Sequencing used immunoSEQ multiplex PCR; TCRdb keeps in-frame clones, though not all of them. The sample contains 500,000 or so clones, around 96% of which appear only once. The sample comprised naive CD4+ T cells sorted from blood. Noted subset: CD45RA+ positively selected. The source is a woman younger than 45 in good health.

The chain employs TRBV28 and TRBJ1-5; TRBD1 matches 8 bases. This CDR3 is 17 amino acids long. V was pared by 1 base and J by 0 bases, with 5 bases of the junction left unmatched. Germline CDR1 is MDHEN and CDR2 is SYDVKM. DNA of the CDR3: TGTGCCAGCAGTTTATCCGGGACAGGCCATAGCAATCAGCCCCAGCATTTT. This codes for CASSLSGTGHSNQPQHF.

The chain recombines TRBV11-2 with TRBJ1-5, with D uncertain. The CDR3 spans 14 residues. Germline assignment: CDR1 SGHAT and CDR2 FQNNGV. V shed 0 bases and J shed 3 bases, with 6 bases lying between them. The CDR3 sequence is CASSLEDINQPQHF. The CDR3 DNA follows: TGTGCCAGCAGCTTAGAAGACATCAATCAGCCCCAGCATTTT. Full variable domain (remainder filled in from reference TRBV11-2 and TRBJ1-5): EAGVAQSPRYKIIEKRQSVAFWCNPISGHATLYWYQQILGQGPKLLIQFQNNGVVDDSQLPKDRFSAERLKGVDSTLKIQPAKLEDSAVYLCASSLEDINQPQHFGDGTRLSIL.

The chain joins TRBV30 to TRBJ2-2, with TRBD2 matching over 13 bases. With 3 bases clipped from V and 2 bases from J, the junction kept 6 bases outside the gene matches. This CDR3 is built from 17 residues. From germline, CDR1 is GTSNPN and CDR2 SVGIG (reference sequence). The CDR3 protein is CAWRGLAGRFNTGELFF. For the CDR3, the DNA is TGTGCCTGGAGGGGACTAGCGGGAAGATTTAACACCGGGGAGCTGTTTTTT.

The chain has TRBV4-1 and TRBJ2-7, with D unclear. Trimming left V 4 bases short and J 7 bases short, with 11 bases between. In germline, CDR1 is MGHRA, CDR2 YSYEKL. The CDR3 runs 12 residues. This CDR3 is CASSRENGEQYF. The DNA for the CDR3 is TGCGCCAGCAGCCGAGAAAACGGGGAGCAGTACTTC.

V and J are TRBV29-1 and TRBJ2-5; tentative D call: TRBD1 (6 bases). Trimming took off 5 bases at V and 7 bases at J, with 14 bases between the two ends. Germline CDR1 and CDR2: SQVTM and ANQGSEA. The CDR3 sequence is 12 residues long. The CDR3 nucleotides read TGCAGCGTTAATGTCCAGGGGAGGACCCAGTACTTC. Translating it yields CSVNVQGRTQYF.

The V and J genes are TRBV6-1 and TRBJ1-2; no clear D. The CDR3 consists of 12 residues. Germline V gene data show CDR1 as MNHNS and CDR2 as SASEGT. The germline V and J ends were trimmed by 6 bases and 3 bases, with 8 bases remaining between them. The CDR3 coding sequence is TGTGCCAGCAGCCAAGGGTACTATGGCTACACCTTC. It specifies CASSQGYYGYTF.

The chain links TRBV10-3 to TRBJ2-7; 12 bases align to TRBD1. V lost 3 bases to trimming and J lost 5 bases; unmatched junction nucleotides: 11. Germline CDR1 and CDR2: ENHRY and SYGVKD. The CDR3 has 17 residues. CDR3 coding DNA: TGTGCCATCAGTGATTCCGGGACAGGGGGCGGTTTAAACGAGCAGTACTTC. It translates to CAISDSGTGGGLNEQYF.

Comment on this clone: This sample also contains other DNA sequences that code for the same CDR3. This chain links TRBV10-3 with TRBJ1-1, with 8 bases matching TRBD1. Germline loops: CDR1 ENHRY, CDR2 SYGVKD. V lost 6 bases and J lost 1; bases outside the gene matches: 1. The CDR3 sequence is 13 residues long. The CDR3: CAIRGTGNTEAFF. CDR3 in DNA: TGTGCCATCAGGGGGACAGGGAACACTGAAGCTTTCTTT.

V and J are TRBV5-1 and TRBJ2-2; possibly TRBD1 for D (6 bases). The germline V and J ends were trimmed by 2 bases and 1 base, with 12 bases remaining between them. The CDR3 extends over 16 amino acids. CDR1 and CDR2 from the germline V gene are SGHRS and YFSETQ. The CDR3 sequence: CASSFDRTQNTGELFF. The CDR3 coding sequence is TGCGCCAGCAGCTTCGACAGGACCCAGAACACCGGGGAGCTGTTTTTT. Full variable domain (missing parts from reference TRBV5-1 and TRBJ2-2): KAGVTQTPRYLIKTRGQQVTLSCSPISGHRSVSWYQQTPGQGLQFLFEYFSETQRNKGNFPGRFSGRQFSNSRSEMNVSTLELGDSALYLCASSFDRTQNTGELFFGEGSRLTVL.